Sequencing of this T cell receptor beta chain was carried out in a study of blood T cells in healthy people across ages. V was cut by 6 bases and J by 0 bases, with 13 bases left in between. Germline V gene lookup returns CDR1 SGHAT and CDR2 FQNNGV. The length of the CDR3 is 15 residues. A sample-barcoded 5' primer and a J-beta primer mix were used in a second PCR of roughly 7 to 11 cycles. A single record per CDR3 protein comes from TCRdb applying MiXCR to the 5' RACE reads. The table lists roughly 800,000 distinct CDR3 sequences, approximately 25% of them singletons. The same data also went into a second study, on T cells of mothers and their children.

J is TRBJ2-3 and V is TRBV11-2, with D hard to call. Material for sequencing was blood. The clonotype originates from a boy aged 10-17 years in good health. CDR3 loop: CASRPNSESTDTQYF. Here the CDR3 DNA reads TGTGCCAGCAGACCAAACAGCGAGAGCACAGATACGCAGTATTTT.